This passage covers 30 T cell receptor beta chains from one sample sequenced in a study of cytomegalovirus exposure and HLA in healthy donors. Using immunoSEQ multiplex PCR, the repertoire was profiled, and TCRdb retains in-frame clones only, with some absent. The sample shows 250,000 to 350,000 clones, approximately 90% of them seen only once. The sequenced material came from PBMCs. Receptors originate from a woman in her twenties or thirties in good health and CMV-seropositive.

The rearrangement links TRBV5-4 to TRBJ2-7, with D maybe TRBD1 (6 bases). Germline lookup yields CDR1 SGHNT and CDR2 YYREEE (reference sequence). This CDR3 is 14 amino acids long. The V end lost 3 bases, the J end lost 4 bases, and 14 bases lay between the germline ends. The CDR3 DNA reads TGTGCCAGCAGCTCCCCCGACAGGACGTACGAGCAGTACTTC. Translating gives CASSSPDRTYEQYF. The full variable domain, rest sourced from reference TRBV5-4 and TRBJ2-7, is ETGVTQSPTHLIKTRGQQVTLRCSSQSGHNTVSWYQQALGQGPQFIFQYYREEENGRGNFPPRFSGLQFPNYSSELNVNALELDDSALYLCASSSPDRTYEQYFGPGTRLTVT.

CDR3 DNA: TGCGCCCCACTAGGAGGGGACGAGCAGTACTTC. It encodes CAPLGGDEQYF. V usage is TRBV20-1 and J usage is TRBJ2-7; D is possibly TRBD2 (6 bases). Looked up from germline, CDR1 is DFQATT and CDR2 is SNEGSKA (reference sequence). CDR3 size: 11 residues.

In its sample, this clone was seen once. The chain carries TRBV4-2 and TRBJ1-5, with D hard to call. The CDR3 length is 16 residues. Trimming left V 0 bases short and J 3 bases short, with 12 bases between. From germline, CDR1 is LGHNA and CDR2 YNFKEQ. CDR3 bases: TGTGCCAGCAGCCAAGACCGGGTCGGGAACAATCAGCCCCAGCATTTT. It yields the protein CASSQDRVGNNQPQHF.

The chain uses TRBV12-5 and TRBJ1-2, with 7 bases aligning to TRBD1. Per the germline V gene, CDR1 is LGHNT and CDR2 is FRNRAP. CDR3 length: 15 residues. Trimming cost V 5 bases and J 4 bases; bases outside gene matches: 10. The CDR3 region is CASGNGTVPFYGYTF. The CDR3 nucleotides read TGTGCTAGTGGTAATGGGACAGTCCCCTTCTATGGCTACACCTTC.

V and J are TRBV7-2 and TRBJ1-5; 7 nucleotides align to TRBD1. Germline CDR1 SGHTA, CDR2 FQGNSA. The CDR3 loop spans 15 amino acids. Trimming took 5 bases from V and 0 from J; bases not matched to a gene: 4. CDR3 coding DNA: TGTGCCAGCAGCATAGACAGGGCTAGCAATCAGCCCCAGCATTTT. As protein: CASSIDRASNQPQHF.

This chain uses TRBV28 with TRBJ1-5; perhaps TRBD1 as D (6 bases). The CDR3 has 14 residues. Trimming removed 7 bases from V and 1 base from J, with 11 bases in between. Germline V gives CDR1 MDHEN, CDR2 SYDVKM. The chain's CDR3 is CASNPDRSNQPQHF. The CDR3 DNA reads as TGTGCCAGCAACCCGGACAGAAGCAATCAGCCCCAGCATTTT.

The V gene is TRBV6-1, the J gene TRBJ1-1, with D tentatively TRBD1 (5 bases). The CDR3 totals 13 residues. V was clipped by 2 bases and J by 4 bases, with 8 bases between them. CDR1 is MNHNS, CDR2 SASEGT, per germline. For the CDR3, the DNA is TGTGCCAGCAGTGAACCAGGGATCACTGAAGCTTTCTTT. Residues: CASSEPGITEAFF.

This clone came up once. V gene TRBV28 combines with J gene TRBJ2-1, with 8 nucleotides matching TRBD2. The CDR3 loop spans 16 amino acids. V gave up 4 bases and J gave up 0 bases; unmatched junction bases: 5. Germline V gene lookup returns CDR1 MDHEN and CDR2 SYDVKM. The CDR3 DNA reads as TGTGCCAGCAGTTCCCTAGCGGGCCTCTCCTACAATGAGCAGTTCTTC. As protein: CASSSLAGLSYNEQFF.

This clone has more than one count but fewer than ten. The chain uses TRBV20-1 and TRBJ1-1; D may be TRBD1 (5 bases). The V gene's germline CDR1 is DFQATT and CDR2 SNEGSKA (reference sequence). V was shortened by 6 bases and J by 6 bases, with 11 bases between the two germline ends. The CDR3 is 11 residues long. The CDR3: CSAGGRAEAFF. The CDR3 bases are TGCAGTGCCGGGGGAAGGGCTGAAGCTTTCTTT.

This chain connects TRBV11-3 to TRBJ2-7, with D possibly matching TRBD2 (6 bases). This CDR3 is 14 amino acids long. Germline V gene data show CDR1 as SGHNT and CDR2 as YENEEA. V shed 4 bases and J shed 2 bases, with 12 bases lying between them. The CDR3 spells CASSSRDSPYEQYF. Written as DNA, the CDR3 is TGTGCCAGCAGCTCCCGGGACTCTCCCTACGAGCAGTACTTC.

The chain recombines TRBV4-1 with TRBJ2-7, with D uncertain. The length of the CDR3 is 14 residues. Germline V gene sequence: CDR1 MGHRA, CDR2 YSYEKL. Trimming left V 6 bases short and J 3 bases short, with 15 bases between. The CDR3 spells CASSQTIPDYEQYF. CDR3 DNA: TGCGCCAGCAGTCAAACAATCCCGGACTACGAGCAGTACTTC.

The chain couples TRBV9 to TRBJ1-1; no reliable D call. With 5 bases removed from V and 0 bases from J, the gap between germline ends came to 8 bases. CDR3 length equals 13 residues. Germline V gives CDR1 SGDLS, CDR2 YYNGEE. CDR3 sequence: CASSATVNTEAFF. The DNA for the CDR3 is TGTGCCAGCAGTGCTACAGTGAACACTGAAGCTTTCTTT.

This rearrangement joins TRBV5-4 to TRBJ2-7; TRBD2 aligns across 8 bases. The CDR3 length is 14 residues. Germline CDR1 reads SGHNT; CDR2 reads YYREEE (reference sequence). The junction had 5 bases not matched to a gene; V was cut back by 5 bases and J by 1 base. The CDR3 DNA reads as TGTGCCAGCAGTTCCGGGACTAGGTCCTACGAGCAGTACTTC. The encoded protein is CASSSGTRSYEQYF.

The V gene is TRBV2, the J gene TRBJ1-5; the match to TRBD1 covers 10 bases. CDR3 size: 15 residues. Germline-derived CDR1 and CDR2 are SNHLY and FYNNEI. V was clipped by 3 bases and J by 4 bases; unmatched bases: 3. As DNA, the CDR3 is TGTGCCAGCAGTGACGGGGGACAGGGGAATCAGCCCCAGCATTTT. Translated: CASSDGGQGNQPQHF.

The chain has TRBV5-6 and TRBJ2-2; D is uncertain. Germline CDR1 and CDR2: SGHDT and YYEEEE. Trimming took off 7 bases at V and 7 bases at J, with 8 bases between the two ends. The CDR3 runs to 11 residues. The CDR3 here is CASLWGGELFF. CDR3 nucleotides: TGTGCCAGCCTGTGGGGCGGGGAGCTGTTTTTT.

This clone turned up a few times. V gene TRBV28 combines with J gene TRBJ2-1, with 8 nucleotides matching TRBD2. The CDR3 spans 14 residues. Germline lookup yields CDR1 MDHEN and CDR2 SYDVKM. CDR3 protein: CATQVSGNYNEQFF. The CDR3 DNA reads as TGTGCTACCCAGGTTAGCGGGAACTACAATGAGCAGTTCTTC.

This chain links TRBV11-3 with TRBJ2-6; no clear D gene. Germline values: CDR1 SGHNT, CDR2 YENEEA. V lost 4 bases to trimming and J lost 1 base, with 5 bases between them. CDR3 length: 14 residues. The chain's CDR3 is CASSSDSGANVLTF. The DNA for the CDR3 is TGTGCCAGCAGCTCAGATTCTGGGGCCAACGTCCTGACTTTC. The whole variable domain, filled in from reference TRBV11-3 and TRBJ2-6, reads EAGVVQSPRYKIIEKKQPVAFWCNPISGHNTLYWYLQNLGQGPELLIRYENEEAVDDSQLPKDRFSAERLKGVDSTLKIQPAELGDSAVYLCASSSDSGANVLTFGAGSRLTVL.

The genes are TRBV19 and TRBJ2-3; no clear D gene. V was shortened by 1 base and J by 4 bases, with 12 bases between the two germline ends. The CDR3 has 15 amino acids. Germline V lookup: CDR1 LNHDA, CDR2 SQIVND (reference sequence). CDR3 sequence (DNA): TGTGCCAGTAGTATAGTGTTGAAGGGCCCAGATACGCAGTATTTT. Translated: CASSIVLKGPDTQYF.

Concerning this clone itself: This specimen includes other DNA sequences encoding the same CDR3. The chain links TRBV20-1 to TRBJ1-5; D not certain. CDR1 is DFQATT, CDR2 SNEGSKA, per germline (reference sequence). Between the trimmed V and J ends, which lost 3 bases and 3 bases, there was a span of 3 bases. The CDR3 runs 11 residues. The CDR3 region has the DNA TGCAGTGCTAGTTCCAATCAGCCCCAGCATTTT. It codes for CSASSNQPQHF.

CDR3 coding DNA: TGTGCCATCAGTGAGCTGACTTGGGGCTACACCTTC. This translates into CAISELTWGYTF. The chain has TRBV10-3 and TRBJ1-2; no clear D. Between the trimmed V and J ends, which lost 2 bases and 8 bases, there was a span of 9 bases. The CDR3 totals 12 residues. The germline gives CDR1 ENHRY, CDR2 SYGVKD.

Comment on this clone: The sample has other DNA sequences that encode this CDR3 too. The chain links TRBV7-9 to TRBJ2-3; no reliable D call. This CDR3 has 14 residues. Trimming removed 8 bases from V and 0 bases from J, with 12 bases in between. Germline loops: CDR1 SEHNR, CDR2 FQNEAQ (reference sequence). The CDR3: CASSLAASTDTQYF. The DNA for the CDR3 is TGTGCCAGCTCTTTGGCGGCTAGCACAGATACGCAGTATTTT.

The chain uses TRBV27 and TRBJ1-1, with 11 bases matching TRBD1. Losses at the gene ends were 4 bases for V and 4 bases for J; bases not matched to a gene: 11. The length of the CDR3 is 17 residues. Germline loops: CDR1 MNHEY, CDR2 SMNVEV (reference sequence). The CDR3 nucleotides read TGTGCCAGCAGTTCGGGACAGGGGGGGCGTTTGGGCACTGAAGCTTTCTTT. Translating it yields CASSSGQGGRLGTEAFF.

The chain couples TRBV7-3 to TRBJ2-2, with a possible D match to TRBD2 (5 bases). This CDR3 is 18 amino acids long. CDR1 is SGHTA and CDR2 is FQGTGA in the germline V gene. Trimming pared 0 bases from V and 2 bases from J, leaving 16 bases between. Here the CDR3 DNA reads TGTGCCAGCAGCTTAACGATCTCCCGGGGAGTAAACACCGGGGAGCTGTTTTTT. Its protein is CASSLTISRGVNTGELFF.

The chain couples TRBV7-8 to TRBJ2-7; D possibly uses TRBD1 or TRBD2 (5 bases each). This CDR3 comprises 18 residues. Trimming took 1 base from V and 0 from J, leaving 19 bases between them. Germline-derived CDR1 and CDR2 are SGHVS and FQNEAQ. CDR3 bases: TGTGCCAGCAGCTTAGAAAGTATGGCAGGGACGAGCTCCTACGAGCAGTACTTC. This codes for CASSLESMAGTSSYEQYF.

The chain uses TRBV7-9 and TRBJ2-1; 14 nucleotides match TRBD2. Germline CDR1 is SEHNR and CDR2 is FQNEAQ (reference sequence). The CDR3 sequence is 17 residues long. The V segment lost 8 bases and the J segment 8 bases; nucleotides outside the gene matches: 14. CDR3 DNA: TGTGCCAGCTCGGGACTAGCGGGAGAGGGGGTGGTGGATGAGCAGTTCTTC. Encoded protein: CASSGLAGEGVVDEQFF.

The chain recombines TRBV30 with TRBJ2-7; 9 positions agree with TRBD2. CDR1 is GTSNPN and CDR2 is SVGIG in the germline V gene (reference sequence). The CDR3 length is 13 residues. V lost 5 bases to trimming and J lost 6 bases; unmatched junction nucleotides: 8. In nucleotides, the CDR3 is TGTGCCTGGGCTCCGGGACTAGCAGGCGAGCAGTACTTC. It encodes CAWAPGLAGEQYF.

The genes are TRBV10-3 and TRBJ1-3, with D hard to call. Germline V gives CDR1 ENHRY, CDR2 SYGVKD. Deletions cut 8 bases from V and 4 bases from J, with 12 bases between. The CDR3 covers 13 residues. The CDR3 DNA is TGTGCCATCTCCCCAGGTTCAGGAAACACCATATATTTT. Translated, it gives CAISPGSGNTIYF.

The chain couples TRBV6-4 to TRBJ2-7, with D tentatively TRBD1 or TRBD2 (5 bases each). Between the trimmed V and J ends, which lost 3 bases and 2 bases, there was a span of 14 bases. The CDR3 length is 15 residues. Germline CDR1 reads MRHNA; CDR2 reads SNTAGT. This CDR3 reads CASSDTGPPPYEQYF. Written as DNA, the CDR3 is TGTGCCAGCAGTGATACGGGGCCCCCCCCCTACGAGCAGTACTTC.

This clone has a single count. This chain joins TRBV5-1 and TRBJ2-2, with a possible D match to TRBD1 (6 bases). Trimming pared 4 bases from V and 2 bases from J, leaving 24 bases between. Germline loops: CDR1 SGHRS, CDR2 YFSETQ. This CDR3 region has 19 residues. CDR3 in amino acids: CASSELLGVGGVNTGELFF. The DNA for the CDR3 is TGCGCCAGCAGCGAGCTACTGGGCGTAGGGGGAGTAAACACCGGGGAGCTGTTTTTT.

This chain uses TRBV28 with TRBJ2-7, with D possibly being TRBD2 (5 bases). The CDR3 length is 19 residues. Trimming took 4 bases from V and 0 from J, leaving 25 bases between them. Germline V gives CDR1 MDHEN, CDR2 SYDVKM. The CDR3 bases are TGTGCCAGCAGTTCCGAAATGCTACCCGGACTCTGGGGCTCCTACGAGCAGTACTTC. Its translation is CASSSEMLPGLWGSYEQYF.